The sample holds one count of the clone carrying this TCR beta chain. The sample is drawn from a study of blood T cell repertoires in COVID-19. Study information: Nucleic acid was either cDNA or gDNA, and it came from T cells, B-cell-depleted T cells, or PBMCs.

V was pared by 8 bases and J by 2 bases, with 5 bases of the junction left unmatched. This CDR3 region has 15 residues. Germline V gives CDR1 MNHNY, CDR2 SVGAGI (reference sequence). Original data processing: Reference gene primer amplification gave nucleated cell count estimates. Some clones are missing from TCRdb's copy, which holds only in-frame ones; the method was immunoSEQ multiplex PCR. The V and J calls and the clone size are those of that table, but D and trimming were determined from the DNA. The sample contains about 130,000 clones, approximately 88% of which appear only once. The receptor was isolated from a man aged 45-60 years with acute or convalescent COVID-19. This chain uses TRBV6-6 with TRBJ1-6; 8 nucleotides agree with TRBD1. Sequenced material: peripheral blood. CDR3 amino acids: CASGQGFTYNSPLHF. The CDR3 region has the DNA TGTGCCAGCGGACAGGGTTTCACCTATAATTCACCCCTCCACTTT.